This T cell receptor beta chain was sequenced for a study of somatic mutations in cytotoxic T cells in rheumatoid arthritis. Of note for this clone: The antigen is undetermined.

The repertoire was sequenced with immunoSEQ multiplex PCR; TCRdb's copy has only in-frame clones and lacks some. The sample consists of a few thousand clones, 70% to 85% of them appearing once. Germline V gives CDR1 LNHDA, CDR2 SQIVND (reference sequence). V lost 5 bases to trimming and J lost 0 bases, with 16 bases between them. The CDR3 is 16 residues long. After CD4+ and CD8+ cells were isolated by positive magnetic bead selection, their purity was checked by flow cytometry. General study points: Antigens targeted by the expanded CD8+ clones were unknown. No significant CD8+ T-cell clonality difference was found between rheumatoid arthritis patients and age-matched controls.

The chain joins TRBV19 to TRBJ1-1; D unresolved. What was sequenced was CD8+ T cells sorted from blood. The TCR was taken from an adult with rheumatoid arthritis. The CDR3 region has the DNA TGTGCCAGTAGTGTAGCGGCAGTCCGTATGAACACTGAAGCTTTCTTT. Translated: CASSVAAVRMNTEAFF.